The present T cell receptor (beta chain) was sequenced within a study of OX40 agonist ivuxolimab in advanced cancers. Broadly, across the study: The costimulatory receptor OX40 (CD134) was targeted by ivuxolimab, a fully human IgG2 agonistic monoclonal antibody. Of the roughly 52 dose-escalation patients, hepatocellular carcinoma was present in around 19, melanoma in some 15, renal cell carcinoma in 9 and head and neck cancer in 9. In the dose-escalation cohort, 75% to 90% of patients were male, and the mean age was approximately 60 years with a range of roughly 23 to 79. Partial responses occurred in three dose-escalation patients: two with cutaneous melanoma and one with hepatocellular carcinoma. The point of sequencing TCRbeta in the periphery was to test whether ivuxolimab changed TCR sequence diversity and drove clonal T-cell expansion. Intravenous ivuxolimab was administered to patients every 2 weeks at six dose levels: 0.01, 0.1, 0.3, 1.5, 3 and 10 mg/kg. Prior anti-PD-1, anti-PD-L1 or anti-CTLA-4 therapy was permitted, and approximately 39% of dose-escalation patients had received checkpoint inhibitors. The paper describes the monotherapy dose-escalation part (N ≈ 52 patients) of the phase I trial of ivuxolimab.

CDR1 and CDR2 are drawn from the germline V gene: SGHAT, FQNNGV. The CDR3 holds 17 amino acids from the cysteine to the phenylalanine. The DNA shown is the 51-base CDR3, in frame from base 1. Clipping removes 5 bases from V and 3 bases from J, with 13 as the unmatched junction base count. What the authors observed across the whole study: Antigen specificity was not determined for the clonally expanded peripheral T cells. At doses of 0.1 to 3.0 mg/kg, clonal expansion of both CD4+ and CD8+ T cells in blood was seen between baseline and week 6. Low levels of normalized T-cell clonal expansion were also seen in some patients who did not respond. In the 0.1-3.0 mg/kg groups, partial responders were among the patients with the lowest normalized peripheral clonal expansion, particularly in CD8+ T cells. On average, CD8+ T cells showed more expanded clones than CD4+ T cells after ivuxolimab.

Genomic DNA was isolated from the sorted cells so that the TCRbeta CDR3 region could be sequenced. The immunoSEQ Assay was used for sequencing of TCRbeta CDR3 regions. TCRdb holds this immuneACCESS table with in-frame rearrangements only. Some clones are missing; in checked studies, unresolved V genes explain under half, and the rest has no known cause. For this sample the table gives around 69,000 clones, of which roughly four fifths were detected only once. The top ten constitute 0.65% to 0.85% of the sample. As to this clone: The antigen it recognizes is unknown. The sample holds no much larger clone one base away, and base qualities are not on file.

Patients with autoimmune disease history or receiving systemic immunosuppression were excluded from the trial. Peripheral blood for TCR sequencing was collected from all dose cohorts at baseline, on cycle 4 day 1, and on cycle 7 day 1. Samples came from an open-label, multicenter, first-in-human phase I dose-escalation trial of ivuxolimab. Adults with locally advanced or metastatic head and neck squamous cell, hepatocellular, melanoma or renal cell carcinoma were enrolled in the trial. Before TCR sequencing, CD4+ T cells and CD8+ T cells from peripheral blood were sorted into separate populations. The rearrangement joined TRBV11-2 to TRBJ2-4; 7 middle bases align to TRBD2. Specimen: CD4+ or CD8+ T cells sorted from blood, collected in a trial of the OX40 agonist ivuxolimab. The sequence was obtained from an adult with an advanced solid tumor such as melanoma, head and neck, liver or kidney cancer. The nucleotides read TGTGCCAGCAGCCCACAACTGGGGGGGTTGGGCAAAAACATTCAGTACTTC. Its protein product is CASSPQLGGLGKNIQYF.